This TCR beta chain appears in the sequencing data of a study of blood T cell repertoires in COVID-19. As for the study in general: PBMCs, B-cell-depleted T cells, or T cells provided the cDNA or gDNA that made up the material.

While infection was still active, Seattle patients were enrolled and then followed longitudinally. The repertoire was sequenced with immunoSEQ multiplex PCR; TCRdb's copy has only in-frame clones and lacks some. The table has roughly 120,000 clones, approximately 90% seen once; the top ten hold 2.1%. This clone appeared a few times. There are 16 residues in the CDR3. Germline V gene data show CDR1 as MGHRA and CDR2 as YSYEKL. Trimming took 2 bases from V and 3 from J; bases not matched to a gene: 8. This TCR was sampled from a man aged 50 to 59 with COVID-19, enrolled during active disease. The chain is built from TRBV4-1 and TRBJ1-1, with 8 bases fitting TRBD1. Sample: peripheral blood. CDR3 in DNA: TGCGCCAGCAGCCAATACCTGGACAGGGAGCACACTGAAGCTTTCTTT. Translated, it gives CASSQYLDREHTEAFF.